Listed below are T cell receptor beta chains from one sample, sequenced in a study of T cells after yellow fever vaccination. TCRdb reprocessed the 5' RACE reads with MiXCR, giving one entry per CDR3 protein. The table records 95,000 to 150,000 distinct CDR3 sequences, approximately 8.4% of them present only once. Source: CD8+ T cells sorted from PBMCs, taken on the day of the yellow fever booster vaccination. These receptors were taken from a man aged 18-30 years who received the YFV17D yellow fever vaccine. CDR3s include the opening cysteine and the closing phenylalanine or tryptophan. Each record gives: clone size, D gene, V gene, J gene, CDR3 protein, CDR3 DNA. D genes are given only for firm matches. Where a row states a size, it is once, few, many or the class of an expanded clone; other rows omit it.

abundance: .
d_gene: TRBD1
v_gene: TRBV6-2/TRBV6-3
j_gene: TRBJ2-7
CDR3aa: CASSRRQGYFDEQYF
CDR3nt: TGTGCCAGCAGTCGGCGACAGGGGTATTTCGACGAGCAGTACTTC

abundance: few
d_gene: .
v_gene: TRBV4-1
j_gene: TRBJ1-2
CDR3aa: CASSPGQGINYGYTF
CDR3nt: TGCGCCAGCAGCCCCGGTCAGGGAATTAACTATGGCTACACCTTC

abundance: few
d_gene: TRBD2
v_gene: TRBV7-3
j_gene: TRBJ2-3
CDR3aa: CASSLTYPSGGSGDTQYF
CDR3nt: TGTGCCAGCAGCTTAACGTATCCTAGCGGGGGAAGCGGAGATACGCAGTATTTT

abundance: once
d_gene: .
v_gene: TRBV5-6
j_gene: TRBJ1-4
CDR3aa: CASSFGVTNEKLFF
CDR3nt: TGTGCCAGCAGCTTCGGCGTGACTAATGAAAAACTGTTTTTT

abundance: .
d_gene: TRBD2
v_gene: TRBV27
j_gene: TRBJ2-1
CDR3aa: CASSLTSGADNEQFF
CDR3nt: TGTGCCAGCAGTTTAACTAGCGGGGCGGACAATGAGCAGTTCTTC

abundance: few
d_gene: .
v_gene: TRBV12-3/TRBV12-4
j_gene: TRBJ2-7
CDR3aa: CASSSQRGGYEQYF
CDR3nt: TGTGCCAGCAGTTCTCAGAGGGGAGGATACGAGCAGTACTTC

abundance: few
d_gene: .
v_gene: TRBV2
j_gene: TRBJ2-1
CDR3aa: CASNLLPDAPTEYNEQFF
CDR3nt: TGTGCCAGCAATCTCCTACCTGATGCTCCGACAGAATACAATGAGCAGTTCTTC

abundance: .
d_gene: TRBD2
v_gene: TRBV6-5
j_gene: TRBJ2-1
CDR3aa: CASSYATSGYNEQFF
CDR3nt: TGTGCCAGCAGTTACGCCACTAGCGGTTACAATGAGCAGTTCTTC

abundance: few
d_gene: .
v_gene: TRBV7-3
j_gene: TRBJ1-1
CDR3aa: CASSPAGYTEAFF
CDR3nt: TGTGCCAGCAGCCCGGCGGGGTACACTGAAGCTTTCTTT

abundance: .
d_gene: .
v_gene: TRBV10-3
j_gene: TRBJ1-1
CDR3aa: CAISDSMNTEAFF
CDR3nt: TGTGCCATCAGTGATTCTATGAACACTGAAGCTTTCTTT

abundance: many
d_gene: TRBD2
v_gene: TRBV4-3
j_gene: TRBJ2-3
CDR3aa: CASSPELAGGPDTQYF
CDR3nt: TGCGCCAGCAGCCCCGAACTAGCGGGGGGGCCAGATACGCAGTATTTT

abundance: .
d_gene: .
v_gene: TRBV20-1
j_gene: TRBJ1-6
CDR3aa: CSARARVYNSPLHF
CDR3nt: TGCAGTGCTAGGGCCAGGGTTTATAATTCACCCCTCCACTTT